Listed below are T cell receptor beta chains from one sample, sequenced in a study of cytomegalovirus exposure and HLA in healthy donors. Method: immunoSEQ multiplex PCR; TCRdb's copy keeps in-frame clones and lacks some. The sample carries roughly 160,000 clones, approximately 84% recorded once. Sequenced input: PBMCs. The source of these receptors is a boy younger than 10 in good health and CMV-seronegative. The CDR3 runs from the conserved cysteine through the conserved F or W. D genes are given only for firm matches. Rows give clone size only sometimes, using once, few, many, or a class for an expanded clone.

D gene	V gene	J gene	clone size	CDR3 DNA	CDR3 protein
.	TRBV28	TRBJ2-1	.	TGTGCCAGCAGTTTCCTCCGGGGTCAGGGGATGTACAATGAGCAGTTCTTC	CASSFLRGQGMYNEQFF
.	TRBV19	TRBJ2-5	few	TGTGCCAGTAGTACCACCCCAGGGTGGACCCAGACCCAGTACTTC	CASSTTPGWTQTQYF
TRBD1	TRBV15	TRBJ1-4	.	TGTGCCACCAGCAACGGACAGGGAGTAGGAGCTAATGAAAAACTGTTTTTT	CATSNGQGVGANEKLFF
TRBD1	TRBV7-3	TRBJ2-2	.	TGTGCCAGCAGCTCGAGGGACAGGGATCGGAGCGGGGAGCTGTTTTTT	CASSSRDRDRSGELFF
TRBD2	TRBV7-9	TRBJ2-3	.	TGTGCCAGCAGCGCGGGACTAGCGGGAGGGCAAGATACGCAGTATTTT	CASSAGLAGGQDTQYF
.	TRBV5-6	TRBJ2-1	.	TGTGCCAGCAGCCAGGTGGGGGGGCATTTTTACAATGAGCAGTTCTTC	CASSQVGGHFYNEQFF
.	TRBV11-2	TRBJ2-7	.	TGTGCCAGCAGCTTAGCCTGGACTGCGAACTACGAGCAGTACTTC	CASSLAWTANYEQYF
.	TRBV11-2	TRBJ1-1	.	TGTGCCAGCAGCTCTATCACTGAAGCTTTCTTT	CASSSITEAFF
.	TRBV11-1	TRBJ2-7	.	TGTGCCAGCACCCCCAACCGGGACACGAGGGACGAGCAGTACTTC	CASTPNRDTRDEQYF
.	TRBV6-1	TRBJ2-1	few	TGTGCCAGCAGTGAGAGCGGAAAATACAATGAGCAGTTCTTC	CASSESGKYNEQFF
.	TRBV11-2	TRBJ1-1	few	TGTGCCAGCAGCCCCTGGGATGGGGGGACCACTGAAGCTTTCTTT	CASSPWDGGTTEAFF
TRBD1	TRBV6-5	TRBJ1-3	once	TGTGCCAGCAGTCGACGGACAGGGAGTGGAAACACCATATATTTT	CASSRRTGSGNTIYF
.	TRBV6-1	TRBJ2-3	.	TGTGCCAGCAGCGACCCGACTAAAAGCACAGATACGCAGTATTTT	CASSDPTKSTDTQYF
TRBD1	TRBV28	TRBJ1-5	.	TGTGCCAGCAGTCAAGACAGGGGGGTTGGTCAGCCCCAGCATTTT	CASSQDRGVGQPQHF
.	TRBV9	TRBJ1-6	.	TGTGCCAGCAGCGTAGACGGACTTACCAATTCACCCCTCCACTTT	CASSVDGLTNSPLHF
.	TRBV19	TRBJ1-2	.	TGTGCCACCCGAGGGGGGGCCGGTGGCTACACCTTC	CATRGGAGGYTF
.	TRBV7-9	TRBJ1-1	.	TGTGCCAGCAGCCCACAGACGGCTGAAGCTTTCTTT	CASSPQTAEAFF
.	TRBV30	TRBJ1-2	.	TGTGCCTGGAGTGTACAAGGGGCGGTGGGCTACACCTTC	CAWSVQGAVGYTF
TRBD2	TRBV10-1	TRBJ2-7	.	TGCGCCAGCAGTGAGTCGGCTAGCGGGAGGGCCAGGTCCTACGAGCAGTACTTC	CASSESASGRARSYEQYF
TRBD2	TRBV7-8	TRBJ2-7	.	TGTGCCAGCAGCTTGGCGGGGGACGAGCAGTACTTC	CASSLAGDEQYF
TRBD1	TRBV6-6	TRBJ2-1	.	TGTGCCAGCAGTGATACAGGGGATGAGCAGTTCTTC	CASSDTGDEQFF
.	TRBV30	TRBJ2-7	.	TGTGCCTGGAGTGGGGTTGGGAGCTCCTACGAGCAGTACTTC	CAWSGVGSSYEQYF
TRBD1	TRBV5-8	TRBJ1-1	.	TGTGCCAGCAGCCCCGGGACAGGGAACATCGTGAACACTGAAGCTTTCTTT	CASSPGTGNIVNTEAFF
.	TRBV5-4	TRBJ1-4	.	TGTGCCAGCAGCCCGCAGGGGAGTAGTAATGAAAAACTGTTTTTT	CASSPQGSSNEKLFF
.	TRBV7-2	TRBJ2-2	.	TGTGCCAGCAGCTACCCCGGGTGGACCGGGGAGCTGTTTTTT	CASSYPGWTGELFF
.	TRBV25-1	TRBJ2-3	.	TGTGCCAGCAGTGATGGCGGGTGGGGCACAGATACGCAGTATTTT	CASSDGGWGTDTQYF
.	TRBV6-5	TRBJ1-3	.	TGTGCCAGCAGCCTAAGACAGGGAAACACCATATATTTT	CASSLRQGNTIYF
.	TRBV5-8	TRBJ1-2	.	TGTGCCAGCAGCTTGGCCTTAGCTGGCTACACCTTC	CASSLALAGYTF